The rows below give T cell receptor beta chains drawn from one sample of a study of T cells after posttransplantation cyclophosphamide. The repertoire was sequenced with immunoSEQ multiplex PCR; TCRdb's copy has only in-frame clones and lacks some. The sample records tens of thousands of clones, approximately 92% being singletons. Sequencing was performed on PBMCs. The receptors stem from a woman under 40 in good health and a related stem cell transplant donor. The CDR3 runs from the conserved cysteine through the conserved F or W. The order of the fields is J gene, V gene, D gene, clone size, CDR3 protein, CDR3 DNA. D genes are given only for firm matches. Clone size appears in some rows only: once, few, many, or a class for an expanded clone.

TRBJ2-7 | TRBV2 | - | - | CASVRWGGNEQYF | TGTGCCAGCGTTCGATGGGGGGGCAACGAGCAGTACTTC
TRBJ1-4 | TRBV15 | - | - | CATSLSSRNEKLFF | TGTGCCACCAGCTTGAGCTCCCGTAATGAAAAACTGTTTTTT
TRBJ1-1 | TRBV5-6 | - | - | CASSLVFRGVTEAFF | TGTGCCAGCAGCTTGGTTTTTCGGGGGGTCACTGAAGCTTTCTTT
TRBJ1-2 | TRBV18 | TRBD1 | - | CASSKGTGGRANYGYTF | TGTGCCAGCTCAAAAGGGACAGGGGGCCGAGCTAACTATGGCTACACCTTC
TRBJ2-5 | TRBV6-6 | - | - | CASSYPGAKTQYF | TGTGCCAGCAGTTACCCGGGGGCGAAGACCCAGTACTTC
TRBJ1-2 | TRBV4-2 | - | - | CASSQEGARALFTF | TGTGCCAGCAGCCAAGAGGGGGCCAGGGCCTTGTTCACCTTC
TRBJ1-3 | TRBV18 | - | - | CASSPGVGNTIYF | TGTGCCAGCTCACCGGGGGTTGGAAACACCATATATTTT
TRBJ1-5 | TRBV4-1 | - | - | CASSQAVGVGAPQHF | TGCGCCAGCAGCCAAGCAGTGGGGGTCGGGGCGCCCCAGCATTTT
TRBJ1-4 | TRBV18 | TRBD1 | - | CASSPSTGVTNEKLFF | TGTGCCAGCTCACCATCAACAGGGGTCACTAATGAAAAACTGTTTTTT
TRBJ1-2 | TRBV10-3 | TRBD1 | once | CAISGLDRGHGYTF | TGTGCCATCAGTGGCCTGGACAGGGGGCATGGCTACACCTTC
TRBJ1-3 | TRBV7-8 | - | - | CASSSTAVSGNTIYF | TGTGCCAGCAGCTCGACAGCAGTCTCTGGAAACACCATATATTTT
TRBJ1-3 | TRBV10-1 | - | few | CASRGAVGAPSPSLGNTIYF | TGCGCCAGCAGGGGGGCTGTGGGGGCCCCCTCGCCCTCTCTAGGAAACACCATATATTTT
TRBJ1-1 | TRBV6-5 | - | - | CASSYSFRYTEAFF | TGTGCCAGCAGTTACTCTTTCCGGTACACTGAAGCTTTCTTT
TRBJ2-2 | TRBV19 | - | once | CASSIRPPGELFF | TGTGCCAGTAGTATACGGCCTCCCGGGGAGCTGTTTTTT
TRBJ1-4 | TRBV18 | - | - | CASSPFAGDSNEKLFF | TGTGCCAGCTCACCTTTTGCCGGGGATAGTAATGAAAAACTGTTTTTT
TRBJ2-5 | TRBV19 | - | - | CASSRDGHPRETQYF | TGTGCCAGTAGTAGAGACGGACATCCTCGGGAGACCCAGTACTTC
TRBJ2-2 | TRBV27 | - | - | CASGIRGTGELFF | TGTGCCAGCGGGATCAGGGGCACCGGGGAGCTGTTTTTT
TRBJ2-3 | TRBV28 | - | - | CASSPGLSDTQYF | TGTGCCAGCAGCCCCGGGCTCAGCGATACGCAGTATTTT
TRBJ1-5 | TRBV28 | - | - | CASTDPNQPQHF | TGTGCCAGCACCGATCCCAATCAGCCCCAGCATTTT
TRBJ1-1 | TRBV14 | TRBD1 | - | CASSQEQGFATEAFF | TGTGCCAGCAGCCAAGAACAGGGGTTCGCCACTGAAGCTTTCTTT
TRBJ2-3 | TRBV19 | TRBD2 | - | CASRGRVSTDTQYF | TGTGCCAGTAGGGGGAGGGTAAGCACAGATACGCAGTATTTT
TRBJ1-3 | TRBV19 | TRBD1 | - | CASSSTGGFGNTIYF | TGTGCCAGTAGTTCGACAGGGGGATTTGGAAACACCATATATTTT
TRBJ1-2 | TRBV5-6 | - | - | CASSLQGQRGYTF | TGTGCCAGCAGCTTGCAGGGACAACGGGGCTACACCTTC
TRBJ2-1 | TRBV11-3 | - | - | CASSLGGPGVNEQFF | TGTGCCAGCAGCTTAGGAGGACCAGGGGTCAATGAGCAGTTCTTC
TRBJ2-7 | TRBV5-1 | - | - | CASSYKHEQYF | TGCGCCAGCAGTTATAAACACGAGCAGTACTTC
TRBJ1-2 | TRBV10-3 | - | - | CAISVDSNYGYTF | TGTGCCATCAGTGTAGATTCTAACTATGGCTACACCTTC
TRBJ2-7 | TRBV7-6 | TRBD1 | - | CASSPTQGAQYEQYF | TGTGCCAGCAGCCCAACACAGGGGGCGCAGTACGAGCAGTACTTC
TRBJ2-1 | TRBV5-1 | TRBD2 | - | CASSLRTSGDGQFF | TGCGCCAGCAGCTTACGGACTAGCGGGGATGGGCAGTTCTTC
TRBJ1-4 | TRBV7-7 | - | once | CASSLSPDEKLFF | TGTGCCAGCAGCTTATCGCCGGATGAAAAACTGTTTTTT
TRBJ2-1 | TRBV4-2 | - | - | CASSQEGTGVYNEQFF | TGTGCCAGCAGCCAAGAAGGAACGGGGGTTTACAATGAGCAGTTCTTC
TRBJ2-7 | TRBV18 | - | - | CASSPQGIYEQYF | TGTGCCAGCTCGCCGCAGGGGATCTACGAGCAGTACTTC
TRBJ2-5 | TRBV29-1 | TRBD1 | - | CSVGQGSETQYF | TGCAGCGTTGGACAGGGATCAGAGACCCAGTACTTC
TRBJ1-6 | TRBV5-1 | TRBD1 | - | CASSLGGQLYNSPLHF | TGCGCCAGCAGCTTGGGGGGACAGCTTTATAATTCACCCCTCCACTTT
TRBJ1-2 | TRBV7-3 | - | - | CASSPRGGNYGYTF | TGTGCCAGCAGCCCCCGAGGGGGGAACTATGGCTACACCTTC
TRBJ1-2 | TRBV13 | - | - | CASSFGHQTNYGYTF | TGTGCCAGCAGCTTCGGACACCAAACTAACTATGGCTACACCTTC
TRBJ1-6 | TRBV6-6 | - | - | CASSRQRYNSPLHF | TGTGCCAGCAGTCGACAGCGTTATAATTCACCCCTCCACTTT
TRBJ1-2 | TRBV7-9 | TRBD1 | - | CASSLGQGVEGYTF | TGTGCCAGCAGCTTGGGACAGGGGGTGGAGGGCTACACCTTC
TRBJ2-7 | TRBV25-1 | - | - | CASSGEQTYEQYF | TGTGCCAGCAGTGGAGAGCAGACCTACGAGCAGTACTTC
TRBJ1-5 | TRBV27 | - | - | CASSFTGLQPQHF | TGTGCCAGCAGTTTCACAGGGCTACAGCCCCAGCATTTT
TRBJ2-1 | TRBV7-7 | - | - | CASSTDRDNEQFF | TGTGCCAGCAGCACGGACAGAGACAATGAGCAGTTCTTC
TRBJ1-2 | TRBV27 | - | - | CASSFGQGTHGYTF | TGTGCCAGCAGTTTCGGGCAGGGGACCCATGGCTACACCTTC
TRBJ1-1 | TRBV5-4 | TRBD1 | - | CASSRHTRRGIPEAFF | TGTGCCAGCAGCCGACATACGCGCAGGGGGATACCTGAAGCTTTCTTT
TRBJ2-3 | TRBV10-3 | - | - | CAIKGGTDTQYF | TGTGCCATCAAGGGGGGCACAGATACGCAGTATTTT
TRBJ1-6 | TRBV10-1 | TRBD1 | - | CASRRDRTRNSPLHF | TGCGCCAGCAGACGGGACAGGACGAGGAATTCACCCCTCCACTTT
TRBJ1-2 | TRBV15 | TRBD1 | - | CATSREGQGDGYTF | TGTGCCACCAGCAGAGAAGGACAGGGGGATGGCTACACCTTC
TRBJ1-1 | TRBV4-2 | - | - | CASSQNPGHYQGTEAFF | TGTGCCAGCAGCCAAAATCCAGGACACTACCAGGGCACTGAAGCTTTCTTT
TRBJ2-1 | TRBV11-2 | - | - | CASSLERYNEQFF | TGTGCCAGCAGCTTAGAGCGGTACAATGAGCAGTTCTTC
TRBJ2-3 | TRBV5-6 | - | once | CASSGVTRSTDTQYF | TGTGCCAGCAGCGGGGTGACCAGAAGCACAGATACGCAGTATTTT
TRBJ2-7 | TRBV2 | - | - | CASSARTDSYEQYF | TGTGCCAGCAGCGCCCGGACGGATTCCTACGAGCAGTACTTC
TRBJ2-7 | TRBV18 | - | once | CASSPQDVGYEQYF | TGTGCCAGCTCACCCCAGGACGTGGGCTACGAGCAGTACTTC
TRBJ1-2 | TRBV6-6 | - | - | CASSYVASYGYTF | TGTGCCAGCAGTTACGTCGCGTCCTATGGCTACACCTTC
TRBJ2-1 | TRBV5-1 | TRBD2 | - | CASSLVLAGGPSEQFF | TGCGCCAGCAGCTTGGTGCTAGCGGGGGGGCCCAGTGAGCAGTTCTTC
TRBJ1-2 | TRBV7-8 | - | - | CASSPRVGYGYTF | TGTGCCAGCAGCCCCAGGGTGGGTTATGGCTACACCTTC
TRBJ2-5 | TRBV6-6 | - | - | CASTEGGETQYF | TGTGCCAGCACCGAGGGGGGAGAGACCCAGTACTTC
TRBJ2-7 | TRBV10-3 | TRBD2 | - | CAISASGGDWDEQYF | TGTGCCATCAGTGCGAGCGGGGGGGATTGGGACGAGCAGTACTTC